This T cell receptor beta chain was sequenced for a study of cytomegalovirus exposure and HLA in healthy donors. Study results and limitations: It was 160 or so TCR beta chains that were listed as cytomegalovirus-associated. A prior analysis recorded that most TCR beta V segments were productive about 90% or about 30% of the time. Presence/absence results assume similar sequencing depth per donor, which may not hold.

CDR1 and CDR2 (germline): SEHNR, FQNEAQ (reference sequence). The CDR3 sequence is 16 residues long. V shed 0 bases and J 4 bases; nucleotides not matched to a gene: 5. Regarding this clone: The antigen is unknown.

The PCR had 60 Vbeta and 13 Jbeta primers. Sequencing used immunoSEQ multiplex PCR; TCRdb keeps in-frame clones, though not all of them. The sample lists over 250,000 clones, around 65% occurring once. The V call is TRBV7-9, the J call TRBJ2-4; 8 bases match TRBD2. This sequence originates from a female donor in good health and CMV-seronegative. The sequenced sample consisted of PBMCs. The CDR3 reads CASSLARERGKNIQYF. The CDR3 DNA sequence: TGTGCCAGCAGCTTAGCTCGGGAGCGGGGGAAAAACATTCAGTACTTC. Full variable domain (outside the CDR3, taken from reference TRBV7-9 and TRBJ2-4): DTGVSQNPRHKITKRGQNVTFRCDPISEHNRLYWYRQTLGQGPEFLTYFQNEAQLEKSRLLSDRFSAERPKGSFSTLEIQRTEQGDSAMYLCASSLARERGKNIQYFGAGTRLSVL.